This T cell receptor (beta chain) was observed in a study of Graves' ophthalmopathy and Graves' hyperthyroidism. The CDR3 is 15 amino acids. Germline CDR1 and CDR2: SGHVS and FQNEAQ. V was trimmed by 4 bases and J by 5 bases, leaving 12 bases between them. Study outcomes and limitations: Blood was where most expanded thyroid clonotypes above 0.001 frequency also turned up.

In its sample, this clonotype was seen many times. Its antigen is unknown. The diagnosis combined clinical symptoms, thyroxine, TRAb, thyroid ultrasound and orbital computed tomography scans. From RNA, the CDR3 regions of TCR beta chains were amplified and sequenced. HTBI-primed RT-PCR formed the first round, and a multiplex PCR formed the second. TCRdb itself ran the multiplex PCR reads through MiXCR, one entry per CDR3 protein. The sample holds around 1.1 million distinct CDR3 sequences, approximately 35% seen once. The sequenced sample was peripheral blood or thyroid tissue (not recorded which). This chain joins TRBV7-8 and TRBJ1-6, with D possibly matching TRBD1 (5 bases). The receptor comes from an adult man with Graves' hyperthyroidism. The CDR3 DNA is TGTGCCAGCAGCTCGGGGGTTGTCAATAATTCACCCCTCCACTTT. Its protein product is CASSSGVVNNSPLHF.